This entry features one T cell receptor (beta chain) sequence. The record originates from a study of tumor-infiltrating lymphocytes in oesophageal squamous cell carcinoma. MiXCR, applied by TCRdb to the PCR reads, yields one record per CDR3 protein. The sample has 15,000 to 17,000 distinct CDR3 sequences; roughly half are singletons. The origin of this receptor is a female donor with esophageal squamous cell carcinoma. The sequenced sample consisted of esophageal tumor tissue.

The CDR3 reads CASSLQTGYPQHF. The DNA of the CDR3 is TGTGCCAGCAGCCTCCAAACAGGGTATCCCCAGCATTTT. This rearrangement joins TRBV7-2 to TRBJ1-5, with D tentatively TRBD1 (6 bases). CDR1 and CDR2 from the germline V gene are SGHTA and FQGNSA. V lost 5 bases and J lost 10, with 15 bases in between. This CDR3 contains 13 residues.